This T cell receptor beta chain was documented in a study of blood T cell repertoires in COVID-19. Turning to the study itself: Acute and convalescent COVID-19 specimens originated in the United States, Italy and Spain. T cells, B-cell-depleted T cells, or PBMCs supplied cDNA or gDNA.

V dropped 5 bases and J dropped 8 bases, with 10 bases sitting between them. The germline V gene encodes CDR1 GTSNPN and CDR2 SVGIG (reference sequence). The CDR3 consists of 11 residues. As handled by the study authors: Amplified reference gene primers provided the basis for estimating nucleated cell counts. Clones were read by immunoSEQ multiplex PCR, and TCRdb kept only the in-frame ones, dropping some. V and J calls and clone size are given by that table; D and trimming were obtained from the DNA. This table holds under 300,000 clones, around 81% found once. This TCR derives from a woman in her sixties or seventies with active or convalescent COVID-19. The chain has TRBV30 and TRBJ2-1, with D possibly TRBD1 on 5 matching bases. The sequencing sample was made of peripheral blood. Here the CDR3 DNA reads TGTGCCTGGGAATGGGGCGATGAGCAGTTCTTC. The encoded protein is CAWEWGDEQFF.